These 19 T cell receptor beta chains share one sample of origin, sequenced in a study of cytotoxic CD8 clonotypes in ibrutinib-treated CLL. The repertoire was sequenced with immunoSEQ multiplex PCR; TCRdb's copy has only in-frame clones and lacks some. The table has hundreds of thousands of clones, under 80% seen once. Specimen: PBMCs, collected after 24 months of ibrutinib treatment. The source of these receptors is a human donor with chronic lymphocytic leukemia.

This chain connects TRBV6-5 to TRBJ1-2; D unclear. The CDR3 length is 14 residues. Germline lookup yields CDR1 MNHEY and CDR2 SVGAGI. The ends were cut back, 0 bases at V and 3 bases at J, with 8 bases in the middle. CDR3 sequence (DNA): TGTGCCAGCAGTTACTCGAAATCAGACTATGGCTACACCTTC. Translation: CASSYSKSDYGYTF.

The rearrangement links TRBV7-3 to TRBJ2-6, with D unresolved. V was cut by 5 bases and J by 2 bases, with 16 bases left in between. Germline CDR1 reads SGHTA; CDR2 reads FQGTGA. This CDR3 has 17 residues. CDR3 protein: CASSPSPVTAGANVLTF. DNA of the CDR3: TGTGCCAGCAGCCCCTCCCCGGTGACGGCTGGGGCCAACGTCCTGACTTTC.

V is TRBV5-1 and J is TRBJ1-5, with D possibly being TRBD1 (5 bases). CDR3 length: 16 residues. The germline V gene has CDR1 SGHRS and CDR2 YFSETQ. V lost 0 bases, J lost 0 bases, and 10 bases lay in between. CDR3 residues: CASSLDPRGSNQPQHF. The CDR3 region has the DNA TGCGCCAGCAGCTTGGATCCGAGGGGTAGCAATCAGCCCCAGCATTTT.

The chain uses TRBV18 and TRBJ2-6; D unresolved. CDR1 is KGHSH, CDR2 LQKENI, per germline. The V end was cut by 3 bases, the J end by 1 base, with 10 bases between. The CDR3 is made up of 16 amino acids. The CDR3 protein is CASSPLALSGANVLTF. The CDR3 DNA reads TGTGCCAGCTCACCCCTCGCGTTATCTGGGGCCAACGTCCTGACTTTC.

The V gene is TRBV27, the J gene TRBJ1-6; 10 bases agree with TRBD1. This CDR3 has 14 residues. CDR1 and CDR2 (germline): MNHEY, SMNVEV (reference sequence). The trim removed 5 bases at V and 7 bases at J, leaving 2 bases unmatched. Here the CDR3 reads CASSRQGANSPLHF. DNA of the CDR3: TGTGCCAGCAGTCGACAGGGGGCGAATTCACCCCTCCACTTT.

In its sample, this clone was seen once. CDR3 in DNA: TGTGCCTGGAGACTCGACAAATCCTACGAGCAGTACTTC. Amino acid sequence: CAWRLDKSYEQYF. The rearrangement links TRBV30 to TRBJ2-7; D ambiguous. Germline CDR1 reads GTSNPN; CDR2 reads SVGIG (reference sequence). Trimming pared 3 bases from V and 1 base from J, leaving 10 bases between. The CDR3 is made up of 13 amino acids.

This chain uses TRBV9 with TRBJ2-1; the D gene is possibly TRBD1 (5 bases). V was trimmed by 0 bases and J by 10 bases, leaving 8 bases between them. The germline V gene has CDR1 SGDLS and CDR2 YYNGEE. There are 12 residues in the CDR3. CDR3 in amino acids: CASSVDRREQFF. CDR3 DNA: TGTGCCAGCAGCGTAGACAGGCGCGAGCAGTTCTTC. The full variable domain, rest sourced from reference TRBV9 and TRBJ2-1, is DSGVTQTPKHLITATGQRVTLRCSPRSGDLSVYWYQQSLDQGLQFLIQYYNGEERAKGNILERFSAQQFPDLHSELNLSSLELGDSALYFCASSVDRREQFFGPGTRLTVL.

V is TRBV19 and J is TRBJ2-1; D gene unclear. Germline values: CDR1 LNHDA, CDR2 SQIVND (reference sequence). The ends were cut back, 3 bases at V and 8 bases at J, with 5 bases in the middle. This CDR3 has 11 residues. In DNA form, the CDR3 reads TGTGCCAGTAGTATGATGTATGAGCAGTTCTTC. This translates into CASSMMYEQFF.

CDR3 in DNA: TGTGCCAGCTCCGAAGCGGGAGGCTTCTCCTACGAGCAGTACTTC. It specifies CASSEAGGFSYEQYF. V usage is TRBV6-5 and J usage is TRBJ2-7, with 9 bases lining up with TRBD2. Looked up from germline, CDR1 is MNHEY and CDR2 is SVGAGI. J gave up 0 bases and V 8 bases, and 8 bases lay outside the gene matches. The CDR3 extends over 15 amino acids.

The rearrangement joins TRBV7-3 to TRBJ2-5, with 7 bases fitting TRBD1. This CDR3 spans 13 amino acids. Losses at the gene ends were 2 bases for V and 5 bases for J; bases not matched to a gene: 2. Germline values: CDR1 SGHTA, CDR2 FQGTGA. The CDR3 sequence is CASSLDREETQYF. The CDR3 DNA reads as TGTGCCAGCAGCTTAGACAGGGAGGAGACCCAGTACTTC.

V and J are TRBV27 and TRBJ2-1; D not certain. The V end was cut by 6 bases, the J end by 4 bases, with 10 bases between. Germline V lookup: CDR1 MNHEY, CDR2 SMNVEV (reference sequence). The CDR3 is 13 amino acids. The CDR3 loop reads CASRQGRYNEQFF. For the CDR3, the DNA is TGTGCCAGCAGACAAGGACGGTACAATGAGCAGTTCTTC.

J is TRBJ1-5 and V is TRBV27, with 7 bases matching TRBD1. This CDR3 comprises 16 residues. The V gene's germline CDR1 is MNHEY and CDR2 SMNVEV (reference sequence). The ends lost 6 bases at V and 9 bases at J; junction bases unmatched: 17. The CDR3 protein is CASSNIRGNKGWPQHF. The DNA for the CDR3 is TGTGCCAGCAGCAACATCAGGGGGAACAAGGGTTGGCCCCAGCATTTT.

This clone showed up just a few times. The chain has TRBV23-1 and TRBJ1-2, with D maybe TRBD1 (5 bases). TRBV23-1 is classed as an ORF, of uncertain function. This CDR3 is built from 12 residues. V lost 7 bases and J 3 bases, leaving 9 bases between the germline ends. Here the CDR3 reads CASMTEDYGYTF. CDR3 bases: TGCGCCAGCATGACAGAAGACTATGGCTACACCTTC.

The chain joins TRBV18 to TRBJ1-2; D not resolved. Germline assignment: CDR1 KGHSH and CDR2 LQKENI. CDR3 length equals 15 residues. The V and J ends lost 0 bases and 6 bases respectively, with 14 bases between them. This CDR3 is CASSPPFPGFDGYTF. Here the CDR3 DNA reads TGTGCCAGCTCACCACCGTTTCCAGGATTCGATGGCTACACCTTC. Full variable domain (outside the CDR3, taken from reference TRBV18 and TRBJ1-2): NAGVMQNPRHLVRRRGQEARLRCSPMKGHSHVYWYRQLPEEGLKFMVYLQKENIIDESGMPKERFSAEFPKEGPSILRIQQVVRGDSAAYFCASSPPFPGFDGYTFGSGTRLTVV.

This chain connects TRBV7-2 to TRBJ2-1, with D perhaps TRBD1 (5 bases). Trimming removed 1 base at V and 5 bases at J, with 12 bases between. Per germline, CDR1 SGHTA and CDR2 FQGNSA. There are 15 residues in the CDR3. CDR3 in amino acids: CASSLGVGLHNEQFF. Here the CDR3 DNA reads TGTGCCAGCAGCTTAGGTGTGGGGCTCCACAATGAGCAGTTCTTC.

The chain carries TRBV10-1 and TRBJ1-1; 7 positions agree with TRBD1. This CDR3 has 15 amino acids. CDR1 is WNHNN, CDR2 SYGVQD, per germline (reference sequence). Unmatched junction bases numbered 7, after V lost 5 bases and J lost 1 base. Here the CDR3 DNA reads TGCGCCAGCAGTCGAACAGGGGTCGGGAACACTGAAGCTTTCTTT. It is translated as CASSRTGVGNTEAFF.

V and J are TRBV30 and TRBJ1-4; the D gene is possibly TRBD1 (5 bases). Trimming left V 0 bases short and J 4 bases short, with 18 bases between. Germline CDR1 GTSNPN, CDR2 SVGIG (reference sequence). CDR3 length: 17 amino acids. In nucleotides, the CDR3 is TGTGCCTGGAGTGTACTTCCCCAGGGTTGGGGTAATGAAAAACTGTTTTTT. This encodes CAWSVLPQGWGNEKLFF.

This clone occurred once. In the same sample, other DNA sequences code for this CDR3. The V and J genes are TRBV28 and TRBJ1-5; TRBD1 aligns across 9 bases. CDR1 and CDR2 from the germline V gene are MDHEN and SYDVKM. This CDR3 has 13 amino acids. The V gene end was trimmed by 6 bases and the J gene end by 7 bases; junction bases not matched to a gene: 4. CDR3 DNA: TGTGCCAGCAGGTCCACAGGGGGCCAGCCCCAGCATTTT. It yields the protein CASRSTGGQPQHF.

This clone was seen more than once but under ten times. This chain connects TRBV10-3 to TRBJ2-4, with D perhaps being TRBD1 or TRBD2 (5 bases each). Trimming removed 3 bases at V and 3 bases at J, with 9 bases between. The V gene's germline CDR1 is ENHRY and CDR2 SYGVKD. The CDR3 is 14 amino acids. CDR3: CAISERDLKNIQYF. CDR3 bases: TGTGCCATCAGTGAAAGGGACCTCAAAAACATTCAGTACTTC.